These T cell receptor beta chains were read from a single sample in a study of CD8 T cells in Susac syndrome. Each CDR3 protein is one row after TCRdb ran MiXCR on the immunoSEQ multiplex PCR reads. The sample lists 100,000 to 110,000 distinct CDR3 sequences, approximately 95% occurring once. Material: CD8+ T cells from PBMCs. The source of these receptors is a human donor with Susac syndrome. Both conserved end residues are part of each CDR3.

v_call cdr3_aa
TRBV9 CASSTGQGGYEQYF
TRBV20-1 CSARPIPFAPGGEQFF
TRBV24-1 CATSDGTRGDQETQYF
TRBV21-1 CASITDRYSNQPQHF
TRBV7-9 CASSIDEQFF
TRBV20-1 CSATRDGGADTQYF
TRBV19 CASTSRQVRGGQPQHF
TRBV27 CASSFGRANTGELFF
TRBV6-4 CASGDKYTGELFF
TRBV29-1 CSVEARDRDSNEQFF
TRBV4-1 CASSQRGGTEAFF
TRBV6-4 CASSDGDDPTDTQYF
TRBV20-1 CSAFTETQYF
TRBV20-1 CSATPPGTQNTGELFF
TRBV4-1 CASSSRDFTQYF
TRBV4-1 CASSYGQGGSYEQYF
TRBV29-1 CSAYTPGQGATEAFF
TRBV20-1 CSARDTRGTEAFF
TRBV11-2 CASKGGDNEQFF
TRBV20-1 CSARVRGRDITDTQYF
TRBV5-1 CASTLSPRTDTQYF
TRBV6-5 CASSPTTGAHEQYF
TRBV7-2 CASSFQAHGYEAFF
TRBV24-1 CATSLGGNQPQHF
TRBV23-1 CASSSLGTGTDTQYF
TRBV29-1 CSVEASGTNEQFF
TRBV20-1 CSARWENTEAFF
TRBV14 CASSLRTGWETQYF
TRBV29-1 CSVIQSSYEQYF
TRBV25-1 CASSGQGGYEQYF
TRBV27 CASSLDPRDEKLFF
TRBV12-3/TRBV12-4 CASRPNYSGSGGTDTQYF
TRBV20-1 CSASPTSGANVLTF
TRBV28 CASSFSGSYEQYF
TRBV29-1 CSVEDPSRVGGTDTQYF
TRBV7-2 CASSNSYEQYF
TRBV29-1 CSVGFPDRDEQYF